The source of this T cell receptor beta chain is a study of T-cell memory formation after mild COVID-19. Background on the study: TCR clusters largely stayed donor specific. Study conclusions and caveats: Clones shrinking from day 15 to 85 showed even CD4/CD8 mixes; later expanders tilted CD4+.

As for this clonotype: The antigen is undetermined.

Constant-segment primers were used for 5'RACE, and the resulting TCR alpha and TCR beta cDNA libraries carried sample barcodes and UMIs. TCRdb ran MiXCR on the 5' RACE reads and lists one entry per CDR3 protein. Seen here are about 360,000 distinct CDR3 sequences, roughly 14% observed once, and the top ten hold about 20%. The germline V gene encodes CDR1 SGHRS and CDR2 YFSETQ. The J segment lost 2 bases and the V segment lost 4 bases, leaving 7 bases of the junction unmatched. The CDR3 has 16 residues. The sample taken for sequencing was PBMCs or a T cell subset sorted from them (not recorded which). The TCR was taken from a man aged 18 to 30 who had mild COVID-19 (a few samples of this study predate the infection). Cell type and time point are not known. The chain links TRBV5-1 to TRBJ2-5; 11 positions match TRBD1. The CDR3 bases are TGCGCCAGCAGCCTAAGCGGGACAGGGGGTCAAGAGACCCAGTACTTC. Amino acid sequence: CASSLSGTGGQETQYF.